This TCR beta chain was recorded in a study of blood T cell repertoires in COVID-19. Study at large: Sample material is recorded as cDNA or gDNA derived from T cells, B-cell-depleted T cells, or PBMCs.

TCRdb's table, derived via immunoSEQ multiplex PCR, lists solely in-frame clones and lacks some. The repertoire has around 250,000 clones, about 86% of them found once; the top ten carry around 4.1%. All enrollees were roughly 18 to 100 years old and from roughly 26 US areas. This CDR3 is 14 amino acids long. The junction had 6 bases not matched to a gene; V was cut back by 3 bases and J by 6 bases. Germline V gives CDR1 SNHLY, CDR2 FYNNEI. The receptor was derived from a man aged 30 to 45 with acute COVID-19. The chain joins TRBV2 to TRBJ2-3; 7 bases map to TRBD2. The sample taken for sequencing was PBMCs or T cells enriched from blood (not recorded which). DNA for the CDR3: TGTGCCAGCAGTGACGGGCTAGCGGCGGATACGCAGTATTTT. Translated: CASSDGLAADTQYF.